This T cell receptor beta chain was obtained from a study of blood T cells in healthy people across ages. A sample-barcoded 5' primer and a J-beta primer mix were used in a second PCR of about 7 to 12 cycles. TCRdb independently ran MiXCR on the 5' RACE reads; one entry per CDR3 protein. The sample has 600,000 or so distinct CDR3 sequences; about 30% are singletons. Sequenced sample: blood. The TCR originated in a woman older than 75 in good health.

The CDR3 region has the DNA TGCAGCGTTGAGGGACAGGGGAGCGAGCAGTACTTC. Its protein is CSVEGQGSEQYF. The V call is TRBV29-1, the J call TRBJ2-7, with 10 positions matching TRBD1. This CDR3 has 12 amino acids. Germline V gene sequence: CDR1 SQVTM, CDR2 ANQGSEA. Trimming at V came to 3 bases and at J to 6 bases, leaving 2 bases not matched to a gene.